This T cell receptor (beta chain) was sequenced during a study of blood T cells in healthy people across ages. Study-level points and caveats: Roughly linear age-related decline in beta diversity appeared, significant by age roughly 40.

Investigators took ten milliliters of peripheral blood from every donor. V lost 5 bases to trimming and J lost 7 bases; unmatched junction nucleotides: 4. CDR1 is SQVTM and CDR2 is ANQGSEA in the germline V gene. CDR3 length: 11 residues. A second PCR, run for 7 to 11 cycles, used a sample-barcoded 5' primer plus a J-beta primer mix. Via MiXCR, TCRdb re-called the 5' RACE reads, giving one row per CDR3 protein. The sample consists of 1.5 million to 2 million distinct CDR3 sequences, about 30% of them appearing once. This clonotype occurred many times. Its specificity is unknown. The sequence came from a young woman in good health. The chain has TRBV29-1 and TRBJ1-2; 7 bases are shared with TRBD1. Material: blood. This chain's CDR3 is CSVYPGGGYTF. The CDR3 coding sequence is TGCAGCGTTTACCCAGGGGGTGGCTACACCTTC.